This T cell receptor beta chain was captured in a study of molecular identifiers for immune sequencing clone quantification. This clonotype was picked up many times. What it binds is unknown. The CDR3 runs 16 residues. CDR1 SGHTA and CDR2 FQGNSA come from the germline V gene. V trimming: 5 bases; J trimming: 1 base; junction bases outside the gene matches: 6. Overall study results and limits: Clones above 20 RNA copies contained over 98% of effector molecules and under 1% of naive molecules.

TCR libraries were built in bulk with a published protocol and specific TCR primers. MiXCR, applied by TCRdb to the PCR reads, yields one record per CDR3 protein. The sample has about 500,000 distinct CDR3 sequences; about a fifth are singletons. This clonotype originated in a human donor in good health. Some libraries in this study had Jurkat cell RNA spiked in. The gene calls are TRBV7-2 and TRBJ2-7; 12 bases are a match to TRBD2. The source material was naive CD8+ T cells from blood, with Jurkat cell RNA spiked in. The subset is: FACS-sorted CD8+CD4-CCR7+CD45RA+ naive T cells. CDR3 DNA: TGTGCCAGCAGCCGGACTAGCGGGGAACGGTCCTACGAGCAGTACTTC. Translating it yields CASSRTSGERSYEQYF.